This record looks at one T cell receptor (beta chain) sequence and its context. The V and J ends lost 1 base and 13 bases respectively, with 8 bases between them. Germline CDR1 is ENHRY and CDR2 is SYGVKD. The CDR3 is made up of 11 amino acids. This record comes from a study of blood T cells in healthy people across ages. A J-beta primer mix and a sample-barcoded 5' primer were used in a second PCR of about 7 to 12 cycles. TCRdb analysed the 5' RACE reads with MiXCR anew, one entry per CDR3 protein. The profile shows roughly 1.5 million distinct CDR3 sequences, under 55% of them singletons. The clonotype was recovered from a woman aged 18 to 35 in good health. The sequenced sample was blood. The chain couples TRBV10-3 to TRBJ2-4, with a possible D match to TRBD2 (5 bases). This CDR3 reads CAISEWWEQYF. The DNA for the CDR3 is TGTGCCATCAGTGAGTGGTGGGAGCAGTACTTC.